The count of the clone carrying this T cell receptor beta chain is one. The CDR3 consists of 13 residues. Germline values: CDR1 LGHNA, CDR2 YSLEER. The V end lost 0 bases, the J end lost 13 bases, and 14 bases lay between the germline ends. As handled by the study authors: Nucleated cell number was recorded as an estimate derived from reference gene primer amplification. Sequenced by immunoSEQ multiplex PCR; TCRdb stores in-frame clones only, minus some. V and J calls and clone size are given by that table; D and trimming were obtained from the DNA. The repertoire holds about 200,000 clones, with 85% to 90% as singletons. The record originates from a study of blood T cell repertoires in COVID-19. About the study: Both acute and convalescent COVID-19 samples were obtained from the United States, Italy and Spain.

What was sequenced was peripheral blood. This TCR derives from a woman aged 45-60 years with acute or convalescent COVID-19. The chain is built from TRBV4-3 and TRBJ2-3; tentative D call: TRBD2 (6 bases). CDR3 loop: CASSQDLAGKEYF. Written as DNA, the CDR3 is TGCGCCAGCAGCCAAGATCTTGCGGGGAAAGAGTATTTT.